This TCR beta chain was obtained from a study of blood T cell repertoires in COVID-19. In the study overall: Samples came from the United States, Italy and Spain, spanning acute and convalescent COVID-19. T cells, B-cell-depleted T cells, or PBMCs supplied cDNA or gDNA.

This clone was counted once. One end of the junction does not line up with germline, which may come from a read error. Enrolled during active infection, Seattle patients were then followed longitudinally. The germline CDR1 and CDR2 sequences are MDHEN and SYDVKM. There are 14 residues in the CDR3. Original methodology: Estimated nucleated cell counts came from reference gene primer amplification. Profiling relied on immunoSEQ multiplex PCR, and the TCRdb table lists in-frame clones only, not all of them. D and trimming were read from the DNA, whereas the V and J calls and clone size are those reported in that table. This repertoire shows about 170,000 clones, approximately 90% found once; its top ten account for approximately 5%.

The sequence came from a man younger than 35 with COVID-19, enrolled during active disease. Sample: peripheral blood. The chain joins TRBV28 to TRBJ1-4; no reliable D call. Here the CDR3 DNA reads TGTGCCAGCAGCGAGAGGAGGAGGAATGAAAAACTGCTTTTT. Protein sequence: CASSERRRNEKLLF.